This T cell receptor beta chain originates from a study of shared clonotypes between healthy human individuals (TCRdb year 2020). For the study in its entirety: A couple of women and a few men aged 18 to 49 years were included in the cohort. For each donor, CD4 naive and CD4 memory were each run on three plates, CD8 naive on two plates, and CD8 memory on one plate. Between about 0.85 and 9.5 billion PBMCs per donor were obtained by leukapheresis. Libraries were prepared and TCR repertoires were sequenced by different laboratories using diverse techniques, in order to increase sequencing depth and limit assay-specific biases. To estimate repertoire size and how much clonotypes are shared between individuals, the study performed deep sequencing of blood TCR repertoires from roughly five healthy adults. Results the study describes overall, beyond this receptor: Incomplete sequencing was indicated by rarefaction of sorted-subset datasets, despite the large sequencing depth. Sharing across a few donors was observed for 5% to 6.5% of naive CD4, under 4% of naive CD8, 2% to 2.5% of memory CD4, and 0.4% of memory CD8 clonotypes. Naive subsets generally had larger estimated clonotype richness than memory subsets. Pairwise subsampling led to the expectation that sequencing depth would affect the degree of clonotype sharing among donors. Compared with non-shared clonotypes, clonotypes shared by all four sorted-subset donors had higher generation probabilities. The genetic and exposure-history diversity represented was limited by the small number of donors. Only blood was sampled, and tissue TCR repertoires likely differ from those in blood.

Healthy HIV-negative adults with no recently reported acute infections or vaccinations were included as donors. Every donor was a Caucasian adult residing in Nashville, Tennessee, USA. Magnetic negative selection was used to enrich CD4+ T cells, after which naive cells were positively selected on CD45RA and the negative fraction became the memory subset. Blood was obtained by leukapheresis, after which PBMCs were separated by Ficoll-Histopaque density gradient centrifugation and cryopreserved in liquid nitrogen vapor phase. Analytical flow cytometry was used to check the purity and quantity of each magnetically sorted T cell population. From each sorted fraction, genomic DNA was isolated and quantified by UV absorbance on a Nanodrop 2000c. Turning to this clone: The clone's antigen remains unknown. No much larger clone exists at a distance of one base, and base qualities are not known.

TCR CDR3 regions were amplified from genomic DNA by multiplex PCR using the deep immunoSEQ assay. Extracted genomic DNA from each cell subset was spread evenly across all wells of several immunoSEQ 96-well plates, with each plate serving as a replicate. Each replicate PCR for sorted subsets received about 180 ng genomic DNA, equal to roughly 33,000 T cell genomes. Purified libraries were measured with a Qubit 3.0 fluorometer, size-checked on a Bioanalyzer 2100, and measured again with the KAPA Library Quantification kit. Each immunoSEQ 96-well plate was sequenced on its own single-read 150-cycle Illumina NextSeq 550 flow cell. Per the original workflow: The immunoSEQ output contained only junctional sequences without quality scores, so filtering could not match that applied to full-length reads. Sequences were annotated with PyIR, a Python wrapper for IgBLAST v1.9, using IMGT germline references to assign V/J genes and CDR3. Reads with weak V/J assignments (E-value above 1e-6), missing CDR3, stop codons, out-of-frame junctions, or ambiguous translated residues were removed. V3J clonotypes were defined as sequences sharing the same inferred V gene, J gene, and CDR3 amino acid sequence. Percentage overlap between repertoires was calculated by dividing the number of shared unique clonotypes by the size of the smaller repertoire. RTK rarefaction, the Chao1 estimator, and Recon v2.1 estimates of unobserved clonotypes were used to assess repertoire richness. For all TCRbeta clonotypes obtained by the gDNA method from four donors, generation probabilities were computed with OLGA. TCRdb stores this immuneACCESS table with in-frame sequences only. Part of the clones is absent; in the studies checked, under half of the shortfall reflects unresolved V genes, and no reason is known for the rest. That table gives V, J and clone size, and the DNA gave D and trimming. Here the sample has 180,000 or so clones; roughly 93% occur a single time. The ten top clones hold more than 0.065% of the sample.

Spanning cysteine to phenylalanine, the CDR3 consists of 14 amino acids. Of all the DNA, just the CDR3 is kept, 42 bases in frame from base 1. CDR1 and CDR2 (MDHEN, SYDVKM) derive from the germline V gene. V is pared back by 1 base and J by 7 bases, with 13 bases lying between the germline termini. The TCR was taken from a woman in her 30s in good health. The V gene is TRBV28 and the J gene is TRBJ2-5, and perhaps TRBD1 as D gene, on 5 matching bases. The sequenced sample consisted of naive CD4+ T cells sorted from blood. In the paper's terms, the cell subset or site label means: CD45RA+ positively selected. CDR3 reads: CASSLSGPPVTQYF. The DNA sequence follows: TGTGCCAGCAGTTTATCAGGGCCGCCTGTGACCCAGTACTTC.